These 14 T cell receptor beta chains share one sample of origin, sequenced in a study of PD-L1 blockade in urothelial cancer. The repertoire was sequenced with immunoSEQ multiplex PCR; TCRdb's copy has only in-frame clones and lacks some. The table lists about 50,000 clones, around nine tenths of them singletons. Time point given: pretreatment peripheral blood. The source was PBMCs, collected around atezolizumab (anti-PD-L1) treatment. The receptors were sampled from a woman aged 60 to 75 with urothelial cancer.

The chain links TRBV21-1 to TRBJ1-2; the D call of TRBD1 is as the table states it, not checked on the DNA. TRBV21-1 constitutes a pseudogene. The CDR3 is 15 amino acids. CDR3 in amino acids: CASISNGQVAYGYTF. The DNA for the CDR3 is TGTGCCAGCATTTCAAATGGCCAGGTCGCCTATGGCTACACCTTC.

J is TRBJ2-1 and V is TRBV9, with 9 bases aligning to TRBD2. This CDR3 comprises 17 residues. Germline V CDR1 and CDR2: SGDLS, YYNGEE. V lost 0 bases and J lost 6; bases outside the gene matches: 10. The DNA for the CDR3 is TGTGCCAGCAGCGTAGCGGTAGCGGGAGTGTTGGGCAATGAGCAGTTCTTC. Its translation is CASSVAVAGVLGNEQFF.

V usage is TRBV2 and J usage is TRBJ1-5; weak D call: TRBD1 (6 bases). The CDR3 contains 13 residues. V lost 6 bases to trimming and J lost 0 bases, with 6 bases between them. The germline gives CDR1 SNHLY, CDR2 FYNNEI. This CDR3 reads CASRTGSNQPQHF. CDR3 sequence (DNA): TGTGCCAGCAGGACAGGTAGCAATCAGCCCCAGCATTTT.

V gene TRBV2 combines with J gene TRBJ2-6, with D perhaps matching TRBD1 (5 bases). CDR1 and CDR2 (germline): SNHLY, FYNNEI. There are 13 residues in the CDR3. V lost 8 bases and J lost 6, with 11 bases in between. The CDR3 is CASLPGPANVLTF. CDR3 nucleotide sequence: TGTGCCAGCCTCCCAGGGCCGGCCAACGTCCTGACTTTC. The variable domain in full, completed from reference TRBV2 and TRBJ2-6, reads EPEVTQTPSHQVTQMGQEVILRCVPISNHLYFYWYRQILGQKVEFLVSFYNNEISEKSEIFDDQFSVERPDGSNFTLKIRSTKLEDSAMYFCASLPGPANVLTFGAGSRLTVL.

V gene TRBV5-1 combines with J gene TRBJ2-3; 8 bases align to TRBD1. The germline CDR1 and CDR2 sequences are SGHRS and YFSETQ. The CDR3 covers 15 residues. J was trimmed by 3 bases and V by 4 bases; bases with no gene match: 7. Here the CDR3 DNA reads TGCGCCAGCAGCCTGGGACGGACAGGGACAGATACGCAGTATTTT. This translates into CASSLGRTGTDTQYF. The entire variable domain, with the rest obtained from reference TRBV5-1 and TRBJ2-3, is as follows: KAGVTQTPRYLIKTRGQQVTLSCSPISGHRSVSWYQQTPGQGLQFLFEYFSETQRNKGNFPGRFSGRQFSNSRSEMNVSTLELGDSALYLCASSLGRTGTDTQYFGPGTRLTVL.

The genes are TRBV5-6 and TRBJ1-1; TRBD1 aligns across 9 bases. CDR1 and CDR2 (germline): SGHDT, YYEEEE. Trimming at V came to 1 base and at J to 5 bases, leaving 3 bases not matched to a gene. The CDR3 length is 14 residues. The DNA for the CDR3 is TGTGCCAGCAGCTTGACAGGGGGCATAACTGAAGCTTTCTTT. Its translation is CASSLTGGITEAFF.

V usage is TRBV5-6 and J usage is TRBJ1-3; D possibly corresponds to TRBD1 (5 bases). The CDR3 length is 16 residues. Germline CDR1 and CDR2: SGHDT and YYEEEE. The ends were cut back, 2 bases at V and 0 bases at J, with 12 bases in the middle. CDR3 residues: CASSFALGGSGNTIYF. CDR3 coding DNA: TGTGCCAGCAGCTTTGCGCTCGGGGGCTCTGGAAACACCATATATTTT.

The chain carries TRBV11-2 and TRBJ2-7, with a tentative D call TRBD2 (6 bases). CDR3 size: 13 residues. CDR1 and CDR2 (germline): SGHAT, FQNNGV. The V and J ends lost 6 bases and 3 bases respectively, with 12 bases between them. The CDR3 reads CASSRMGGYEQYF. The CDR3 region has the DNA TGTGCCAGCAGTAGGATGGGGGGCTACGAGCAGTACTTC.

J is TRBJ1-4 and V is TRBV7-9; D is uncertain. Germline-derived CDR1 and CDR2 are SEHNR and FQNEAQ (reference sequence). The CDR3 covers 13 residues. V dropped 1 base and J dropped 10 bases, with 10 bases sitting between them. Written as DNA, the CDR3 is TGTGCCAGCAGCTTAGTCCCACCGGTAAAACTGTTTTTT. This gives the protein CASSLVPPVKLFF.

This clone has a single count. In DNA form, the CDR3 reads TGTGCCAGTAGTCGAAGCGCCGGGACTAGCGGGTTGAATGAGCAGTTCTTC. Protein: CASSRSAGTSGLNEQFF. The chain links TRBV19 to TRBJ2-1, with TRBD2 matching over 12 bases. With 5 bases clipped from V and 7 bases from J, the junction kept 12 bases outside the gene matches. From germline, CDR1 is LNHDA and CDR2 SQIVND (reference sequence). The CDR3 has 17 residues.

V gene TRBV5-5 combines with J gene TRBJ1-5; no definite D call. Germline-derived CDR1 and CDR2 are SGHKS and YYEKEE (reference sequence). V lost 4 bases and J lost 6, with 11 bases in between. The CDR3 is 13 amino acids. CDR3 loop: CASSPLVGQPQHF. DNA of the CDR3: TGTGCCAGCAGCCCCCTAGTCGGTCAGCCCCAGCATTTT.

The rearrangement joins TRBV19 to TRBJ2-3; weak D call: TRBD2 (6 bases). The V gene lost 5 bases and the J gene lost 5 bases, with 11 bases spanning the gap. Per germline, CDR1 LNHDA and CDR2 SQIVND (reference sequence). CDR3 length: 13 amino acids. CDR3 protein: CASSGEERDTQYF. The CDR3 nucleotides read TGTGCCAGTAGTGGGGAGGAGCGAGATACGCAGTATTTT.

This chain links TRBV7-6 with TRBJ2-1; D may be TRBD2 (6 bases). CDR3 length: 13 amino acids. Germline V gene sequence: CDR1 SGHVS, CDR2 FNYEAQ. Trimming took 2 bases from V and 9 from J, leaving 11 bases between them. The CDR3 here is CASSLRRDSEQFF. CDR3 DNA sequence: TGTGCCAGCAGCTTACGGCGGGATAGTGAGCAGTTCTTC.

The chain uses TRBV6-5 and TRBJ2-7, with D maybe TRBD1 (6 bases). CDR1 MNHEY and CDR2 SVGAGI come from the germline V gene. The CDR3 has 16 amino acids. The V end lost 4 bases, the J end lost 10 bases, and 26 bases lay between the germline ends. The CDR3 protein is CASSSPRRVRGKPQYF. CDR3 sequence (DNA): TGTGCCAGCAGTTCCCCGAGGCGGGTCAGGGGCAAACCCCAGTACTTC.